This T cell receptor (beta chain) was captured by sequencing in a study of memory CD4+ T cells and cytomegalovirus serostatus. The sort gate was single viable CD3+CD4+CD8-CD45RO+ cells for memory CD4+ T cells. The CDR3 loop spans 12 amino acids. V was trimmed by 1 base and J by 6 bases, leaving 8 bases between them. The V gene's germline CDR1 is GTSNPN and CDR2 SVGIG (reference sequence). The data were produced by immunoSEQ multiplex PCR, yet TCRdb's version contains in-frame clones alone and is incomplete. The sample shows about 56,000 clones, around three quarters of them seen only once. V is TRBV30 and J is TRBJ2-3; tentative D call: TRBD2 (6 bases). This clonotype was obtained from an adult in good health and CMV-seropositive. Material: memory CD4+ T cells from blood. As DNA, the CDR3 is TGTGCCTGGAGTGGGGGGGTGGATACGCAGTATTTT. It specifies CAWSGGVDTQYF.